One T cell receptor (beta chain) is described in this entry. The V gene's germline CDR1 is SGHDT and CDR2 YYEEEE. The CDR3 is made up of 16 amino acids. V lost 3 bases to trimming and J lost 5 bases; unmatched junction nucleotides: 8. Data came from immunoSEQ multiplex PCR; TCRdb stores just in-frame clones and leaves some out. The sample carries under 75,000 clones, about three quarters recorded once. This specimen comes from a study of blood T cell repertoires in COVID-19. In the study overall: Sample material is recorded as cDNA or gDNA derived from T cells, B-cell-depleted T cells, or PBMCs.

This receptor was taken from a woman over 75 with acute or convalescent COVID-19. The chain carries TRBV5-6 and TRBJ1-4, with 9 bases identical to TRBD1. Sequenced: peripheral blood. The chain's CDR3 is CASSSSRDRVNEKLFF. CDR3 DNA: TGTGCCAGCAGCTCCTCCCGGGACAGGGTGAATGAAAAACTGTTTTTT.